The 13 T cell receptor beta chains listed next were all sequenced from one sample in a study of beta chain features in type 1 diabetes. All of the isolated RNA was reverse transcribed, so expressed TCRB transcripts were sequenced. Sequencing was performed with immunoSEQ multiplex PCR; in TCRdb, only in-frame clones are kept and a portion is missing. The sample has a few hundred thousand clones, 25% to 30% seen once. The source material was central memory CD4+ T cells from blood. These receptors all come from a man younger than 45 in good health.

The chain joins TRBV4-1 to TRBJ1-1; D not certain. Trimming left V 2 bases short and J 1 base short, with 5 bases between. CDR1 MGHRA and CDR2 YSYEKL come from the germline V gene. This CDR3 is 13 amino acids long. The CDR3 loop is CASSQRQNTEAFF. DNA of the CDR3: TGCGCCAGCAGCCAACGACAGAACACTGAAGCTTTCTTT.

The table lists this clone with a few counts. This sequence joins TRBV15 and TRBJ2-7; 8 positions agree with TRBD1. J gave up 0 bases and V 6 bases, and 4 bases lay outside the gene matches. The germline gives CDR1 LNHNV, CDR2 YYDKDF (reference sequence). There are 14 residues in the CDR3. The CDR3 loop reads CATRRTGSSYEQYF. The CDR3 nucleotides read TGTGCCACCAGGAGGACAGGGAGCTCCTACGAGCAGTACTTC.

The chain uses TRBV30 and TRBJ1-6; D unclear. The CDR3 is 14 amino acids. Trimming shortened V by 5 bases and J by 6 bases, and 14 bases separated the two germline ends. CDR1 and CDR2 from the germline V gene are GTSNPN and SVGIG (reference sequence). The CDR3, as DNA: TGTGCCTGGTCGCTCGGACCGGTTAATTCACCCCTCCACTTT. The encoded protein is CAWSLGPVNSPLHF.

This clone was observed a few times. Here the CDR3 DNA reads TGTGCCAGCAGTGTAGGTATAGCTAACTATGGCTACACCTTC. Amino acids: CASSVGIANYGYTF. The V call is TRBV2, the J call TRBJ1-2; no definite D call. V lost 4 bases and J 0 bases, leaving 9 bases between the germline ends. The V gene's germline CDR1 is SNHLY and CDR2 FYNNEI. The CDR3 is 14 residues long.

This clone has ten or more counts. This sample also contains other DNA sequences that code for the same CDR3. The genes are TRBV2 and TRBJ1-5; TRBD1 agrees at 7 bases. The V and J ends lost 5 bases and 6 bases, in that order; junction bases with no gene match: 10. There are 15 residues in the CDR3. CDR1 and CDR2 from the germline V gene are SNHLY and FYNNEI. The CDR3 DNA follows: TGTGCCAGCAGTTACCTACAGGGGCCTGGTCAGCCCCAGCATTTT. It yields the protein CASSYLQGPGQPQHF.

The rearrangement joins TRBV5-6 to TRBJ2-2; D remains unclear. In germline, CDR1 is SGHDT, CDR2 YYEEEE. Between the trimmed V and J ends, which lost 0 bases and 7 bases, there was a span of 7 bases. CDR3 length equals 13 residues. CDR3 region: CASSLVRGGELFF. The CDR3 coding sequence is TGTGCCAGCAGCTTGGTCAGAGGCGGGGAGCTGTTTTTT. The full variable domain, with the rest looked up from reference TRBV5-6 and TRBJ2-2, is DAGVTQSPTHLIKTRGQQVTLRCSPKSGHDTVSWYQQALGQGPQFIFQYYEEEERQRGNFPDRFSGHQFPNYSSELNVNALLLGDSALYLCASSLVRGGELFFGEGSRLTVL.

The table lists this clone with a few counts. The genes are TRBV6-9 and TRBJ2-5; 7 nucleotides line up with TRBD2. Losses at the gene ends were 2 bases for V and 4 bases for J; bases not matched to a gene: 10. The CDR3 is 16 residues long. Germline loops: CDR1 MNHGY, CDR2 SVAAGI. CDR3 sequence (DNA): TGTGCCAGCAGTTATCCTTGGACTGGGGAGGGAGAGACCCAGTACTTC. Translating gives CASSYPWTGEGETQYF.

Only a few counts were recorded for this clone. J is TRBJ2-7 and V is TRBV28; D remains unclear. The V and J ends lost 7 bases and 7 bases respectively, with 23 bases between them. This CDR3 contains 15 residues. Germline CDR1 and CDR2: MDHEN and SYDVKM. CDR3 sequence: CASTSDATITREQYF. CDR3 bases: TGTGCCAGCACCTCGGACGCAACTATCACCCGGGAGCAGTACTTC.

This clone was seen a few times. The chain couples TRBV23-1 to TRBJ2-5, with TRBD2 matching over 7 bases. TRBV23-1 is placed among ORFs of uncertain function. The CDR3 runs 16 residues. Trimming removed 5 bases from V and 5 bases from J; junction bases left unmatched: 14. CDR3 nucleotides: TGCGCCAGCAGTGCTCGACTAGCCAGATGGGGGGAGACCCAGTACTTC. Its translation: CASSARLARWGETQYF.

The rearrangement uses TRBV15 and TRBJ2-1; a possible D gene is TRBD2 (6 bases). V gave up 0 bases and J gave up 7 bases, with 16 bases separating them. Germline V CDR1 and CDR2: LNHNV, YYDKDF (reference sequence). This CDR3 is built from 16 residues. The CDR3 spells CATSRDIRLVINEQFF. The DNA of the CDR3 is TGTGCCACCAGCAGAGATATAAGACTAGTCATTAATGAGCAGTTCTTC.

The rearrangement links TRBV2 to TRBJ2-1; 8 nucleotides match TRBD1. CDR3 length equals 15 residues. The V gene end was trimmed by 7 bases and the J gene end by 2 bases; junction bases not matched to a gene: 7. Germline values: CDR1 SNHLY, CDR2 FYNNEI. The CDR3 nucleotides are TGTGCCAGCATTACCGGGACAGGCCCCTACAATGAGCAGTTCTTC. This sequence encodes CASITGTGPYNEQFF.

The V call is TRBV6-6, the J call TRBJ1-6; possible D gene TRBD1, 5 bases. V lost 2 bases, J lost 8 bases, and 7 bases lay in between. The V gene's germline CDR1 is MNHNY and CDR2 SVGAGI (reference sequence). The length of the CDR3 is 13 residues. CDR3 DNA sequence: TGTGCCAGCAGTTACAAACAGGATTCACCCCTCCACTTT. Residues: CASSYKQDSPLHF.

V gene TRBV6-5 combines with J gene TRBJ1-1, with 9 bases lining up with TRBD1. This CDR3 contains 14 residues. V trimming: 5 bases; J trimming: 5 bases; junction bases outside the gene matches: 6. CDR1 MNHEY and CDR2 SVGAGI come from the germline V gene. CDR3 coding DNA: TGTGCCAGCAGTACAAGGACAGGGGAGACTGAAGCTTTCTTT. The encoded protein is CASSTRTGETEAFF.